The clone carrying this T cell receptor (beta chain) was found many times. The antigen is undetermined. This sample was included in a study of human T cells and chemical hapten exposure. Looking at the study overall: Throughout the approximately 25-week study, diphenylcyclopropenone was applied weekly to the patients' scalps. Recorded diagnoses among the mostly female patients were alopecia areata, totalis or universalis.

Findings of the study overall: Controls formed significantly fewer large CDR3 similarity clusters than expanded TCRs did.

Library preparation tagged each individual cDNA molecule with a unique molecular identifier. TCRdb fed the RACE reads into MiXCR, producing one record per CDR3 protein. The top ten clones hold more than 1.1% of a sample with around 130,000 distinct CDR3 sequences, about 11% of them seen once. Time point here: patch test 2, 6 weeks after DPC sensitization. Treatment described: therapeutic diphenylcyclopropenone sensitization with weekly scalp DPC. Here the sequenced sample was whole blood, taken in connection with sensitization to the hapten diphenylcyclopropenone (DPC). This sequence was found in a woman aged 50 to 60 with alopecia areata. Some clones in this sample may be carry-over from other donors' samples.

The CDR3 region is CASSSSDSYNEQFF. Here the CDR3 DNA reads TGTGCCAGCAGTTCGAGCGACTCCTACAATGAGCAGTTCTTC. The chain recombines TRBV6-2 or TRBV6-3 with TRBJ2-1; D call uncertain. With 4 bases removed from V and 0 bases from J, the gap between germline ends came to 7 bases. The CDR3 loop spans 14 amino acids. Germline V CDR1 and CDR2: MNHEY, SVGEGT.